The following is a T cell receptor beta chain sequence with its context. Antigen specificity is unknown. 5'RACE template switching with UMIs generated TCR beta cDNA. One entry per CDR3 protein, without DNA, is what TCRdb gives after re-calling the 5' RACE reads. The sample spans 550,000 or so distinct CDR3 sequences; the ten largest clones claim approximately 3.6%. These data originate in a study of T cells expressing NK-cell markers. Overall study context: It was sorted CD3+CD56-NKG2C+, CD3+CD56+NKG2C- and CD3+CD56+NKG2C+ T cells that provided the TCR beta repertoires. Notes on the study in general: It was still unclear whether expanded NKG2C+ T cell clones were HCMV specific.

The CDR3 spans 13 residues. CDR1 and CDR2 (germline): SGHRS, YFSETQ. This chain links TRBV5-1 with TRBJ2-2. Material for sequencing was blood T cells: a sorted CD56 or NKG2C T cell subset, CD4+ or CD8+ T cells, or bulk PBMC T cells (not recorded which). The TCR was taken from a man younger than 30 in good health. The CDR3 sequence is CASSFGVSGELFF.